Each of the 10 T cell receptor beta chains below was sequenced from the same sample in a study of CD8 T cells in ankylosing spondylitis. Study results and limitations: The study identified a TCR beta motif of 7 or 8 highly homologous variants that appeared characteristic of ankylosing spondylitis blood.

No antigen has been assigned to these receptors. TCRdb re-called the 5' RACE reads with MiXCR, one entry per CDR3 protein. The sample gives more than 650,000 distinct CDR3 sequences, about an eighth of which show up once; under 0.6% is in the top ten. Source material: blood, either unsorted or a sorted T cell fraction (not recorded which). Receptors originate from a male donor with ankylosing spondylitis.

This clonotype showed up many times. One end of the junction does not line up with germline, which may come from a read error. CDR3 coding DNA: TGTGCCAGCTCACTCGGACAGGGACGCTATGGCTACACCTTC. Its protein product is CASSLGQGRYGYTF. This rearrangement joins TRBV5-1 to TRBJ1-2; TRBD1 matches at 8 bases. CDR1 and CDR2 from the germline V gene are SGHRS and YFSETQ. There are 14 residues in the CDR3.

The chain has TRBV6-5 and TRBJ2-1, with D tentatively TRBD2 (8 bases). The CDR3 has 13 amino acids. Germline CDR1 reads MNHEY; CDR2 reads SVGAGI. V lost 5 bases to trimming and J lost 11 bases, with 16 bases between them. DNA of the CDR3: TGTGCCAGCAGTACTAGCGGAGGGGGCAAGCAGTTCTTC. Translated: CASSTSGGGKQFF.

The chain couples TRBV10-3 to TRBJ2-7; D is possibly TRBD2 (6 bases). Trimming removed 4 bases from V and 0 bases from J, with 13 bases in between. The germline CDR1 and CDR2 sequences are ENHRY and SYGVKD. There are 15 residues in the CDR3. DNA for the CDR3: TGTGCCATCAGTGTCTCTCACGGGAGCTCCTACGAGCAGTACTTC. Translated: CAISVSHGSSYEQYF.

This clonotype occurred a few times. This CDR3 is CASSLPDSGNTIYF. For the CDR3, the DNA is TGTGCCAGCAGTTTACCAGATTCTGGAAACACCATATATTTT. The chain links TRBV6-5 to TRBJ1-3; D is uncertain. This CDR3 has 14 amino acids. Germline V lookup: CDR1 MNHEY, CDR2 SVGAGI. The V and J ends lost 4 bases and 1 base respectively, with 8 bases between them.

This clonotype was counted a few times. The J gene is TRBJ2-5, the V gene TRBV29-1; TRBD2 agrees at 13 bases. CDR3 length: 15 amino acids. The ends lost 7 bases at V and 3 bases at J; junction bases unmatched: 8. Germline values: CDR1 SQVTM, CDR2 ANQGSEA. This CDR3 reads CSAKAGTSGEETQYF. Written as DNA, the CDR3 is TGCAGCGCCAAAGCCGGGACTAGCGGGGAAGAGACCCAGTACTTC. Drawing the rest from reference TRBV29-1 and TRBJ2-5, the complete variable domain is SAVISQKPSRDICQRGTSLTIQCQVDSQVTMMFWYRQQPGQSLTLIATANQGSEATYESGFVIDKFPISRPNLTFSTLTVSNMSPEDSSIYLCSAKAGTSGEETQYFGPGTRLLVL.

This clonotype was detected a few times. This rearrangement joins TRBV6-1 to TRBJ1-1, with 11 bases aligning to TRBD1. There are 14 residues in the CDR3. Per the germline V gene, CDR1 is MNHNS and CDR2 is SASEGT. The V gene end was trimmed by 4 bases and the J gene end by 12 bases; junction bases not matched to a gene: 10. CDR3 DNA sequence: TGTGCCAGCAGTGTCCTACCGGGACAGGGGGGATCTTTCTTT. It yields the protein CASSVLPGQGGSFF.

This clonotype was found many times. The V and J genes are TRBV20-1 and TRBJ1-3; 9 nucleotides agree with TRBD1. V lost 0 bases, J lost 8 bases, and 8 bases stayed unmatched. This CDR3 comprises 15 residues. Germline-derived CDR1 and CDR2 are DFQATT and SNEGSKA (reference sequence). The CDR3 loop reads CSARDLTGGWDTIYF. DNA of the CDR3: TGCAGTGCTAGAGATCTCACAGGGGGCTGGGACACCATATATTTT.

On this clonotype itself: One end of the junction fails to match germline, which may point to a read error. The rearrangement joins TRBV5-1 to TRBJ2-1; a possible D gene is TRBD2 (6 bases). Germline-derived CDR1 and CDR2 are SGHRS and YFSETQ. The CDR3 length is 15 residues. DNA of the CDR3: TGCCCCAGCAGCTTAGGGGCTTTGGGACTTGGGGAGCAGTTCTTC. This codes for CPSSLGALGLGEQFF.

The chain employs TRBV20-1 and TRBJ2-1; possibly TRBD1 for D (6 bases). Per the germline V gene, CDR1 is DFQATT and CDR2 is SNEGSKA (reference sequence). With 3 bases removed from V and 2 bases from J, the gap between germline ends came to 11 bases. The CDR3 totals 14 residues. This CDR3 reads CSARDTGTYNEQFF. DNA of the CDR3: TGCAGTGCTAGGGACACAGGGACCTACAATGAGCAGTTCTTC.

The genes are TRBV6-2 or TRBV6-3 and TRBJ2-5, with 8 bases fitting TRBD2. Trimming took 4 bases from V and 5 from J; bases not matched to a gene: 9. CDR1 and CDR2 (germline): MNHEY, SVGEGT. The CDR3 runs to 15 residues. The CDR3 region has the DNA TGTGCCAGCAGTTCCCTCGGACTAGCCATGGAGACCCAGTACTTC. Protein sequence: CASSSLGLAMETQYF.